These T cell receptor beta chains were read from a single sample in a study of shared clonotypes between healthy human individuals. Clones were sequenced by immunoSEQ multiplex PCR, and TCRdb holds only the in-frame ones, with some missing. The data show millions of clones, with around nine tenths seen just once and around 0.15% held by the top ten. Specimen: naive CD4+ T cells sorted from blood. The receptors derive from a man in his late teens or twenties in good health. Each CDR3 is given with its conserved first and last residue. The order of the fields is clone size, V gene, J gene, D gene, CDR3 DNA, CDR3 protein. D genes are given only for firm matches. Expanded clones get a size class; other rows say once, few or many, or leave the size out.

.	TRBV27	TRBJ2-7	.	TGTGCCAGCAGTTTATCCCAAGGGATCCACGAGCAGTACTTC	CASSLSQGIHEQYF
.	TRBV5-1	TRBJ2-7	TRBD2	TGCGCCAGCAGCTTGGTCCCCTCTTTAGCGGGAGGTTCCTACGAGCAGTACTTC	CASSLVPSLAGGSYEQYF
.	TRBV6-5	TRBJ1-3	.	TGTGCCAGCAGCCCCTCACACGCCTCTGGAAACACCATATATTTT	CASSPSHASGNTIYF
.	TRBV5-1	TRBJ2-7	.	TGCGCCAGCAGCTTGGGTGGGGTGCGGGAGCAGTACTTC	CASSLGGVREQYF
.	TRBV28	TRBJ2-7	TRBD2	TGTGCCAGCAGTTCTAGCGGGAGTGGCTACGAGCAGTACTTC	CASSSSGSGYEQYF
.	TRBV12-5	TRBJ1-1	.	TGTGCTAGTGGTTTGCCTCTTTCGGGGGCTTTCTTT	CASGLPLSGAFF
once	TRBV7-2	TRBJ2-2	TRBD1	TGTGCCAGCAGCACAACCGGGACAGGGGTTAGCACCGGGGAGCTGTTTTTT	CASSTTGTGVSTGELFF
once	TRBV7-8	TRBJ2-2	.	TGTGCCAGCAGCTTAGCGGGGGCACAGAGTGGCGGGGAGCTGTTTTTT	CASSLAGAQSGGELFF
.	TRBV27	TRBJ2-7	TRBD2	TGTGCCAGCAGTCCCTGGACTAGCGGGGGCGACGAGCAGTACTTC	CASSPWTSGGDEQYF
.	TRBV5-1	TRBJ2-1	.	TGCGCCAGCAGCTTGGCCTATGAGCAGTTCTTC	CASSLAYEQFF
.	TRBV7-8	TRBJ2-2	.	TGTGCCAGCAGCTTAGTGGTGACACCGAACACCGGGGAGCTGTTTTTT	CASSLVVTPNTGELFF
once	TRBV6-6	TRBJ2-3	TRBD1	TGTGCCAGCAGTTTCCGGACAGGGGCGATTGGAGATACGCAGTATTTT	CASSFRTGAIGDTQYF
.	TRBV11-3	TRBJ2-2	.	TGTGCCAGCAGCTTTCACAGTGCCGGGGAGCTGTTTTTT	CASSFHSAGELFF